This entry lists 9 T cell receptor beta chains sequenced from one sample in a study of control samples from healthy donors and cancer patients. Sequenced by immunoSEQ multiplex PCR; TCRdb stores in-frame clones only, minus some. The profile covers 150,000 to 200,000 clones, with around 94% appearing a single time and more than 1.3% taken by the ten largest. Sequencing was carried out using blood. These receptor sequences come from a man aged 25-40 years in good health.

This rearrangement joins TRBV18 to TRBJ2-1; a weak D match, TRBD1 (6 bases). The ends were cut back, 6 bases at V and 4 bases at J, with 16 bases in the middle. This CDR3 contains 15 residues. Germline V gene lookup returns CDR1 KGHSH and CDR2 LQKENI. Here the CDR3 DNA reads TGTGCCAGCTCGTCCGGGACAAAGTCATACAATGAGCAGTTCTTC. Translated, it gives CASSSGTKSYNEQFF. Together with reference TRBV18 and TRBJ2-1, the CDR3 gives the full variable domain: NAGVMQNPRHLVRRRGQEARLRCSPMKGHSHVYWYRQLPEEGLKFMVYLQKENIIDESGMPKERFSAEFPKEGPSILRIQQVVRGDSAAYFCASSSGTKSYNEQFFGPGTRLTVL.

The rearrangement links TRBV28 to TRBJ2-5; possible D gene TRBD1, 5 bases. Germline CDR1 MDHEN, CDR2 SYDVKM. The CDR3 is 17 residues long. The V and J ends lost 5 bases and 1 base respectively, with 20 bases between them. CDR3 bases: TGTGCCAGCAGTCCTCCGACAGATCCTTTAGCCCAAGAGACCCAGTACTTC. Encoded protein: CASSPPTDPLAQETQYF. The variable domain in full, with the rest retrieved from reference TRBV28 and TRBJ2-5, is DVKVTQSSRYLVKRTGEKVFLECVQDMDHENMFWYRQDPGLGLRLIYFSYDVKMKEKGDIPEGYSVSREKKERFSLILESASTNQTSMYLCASSPPTDPLAQETQYFGPGTRLLVL.

The chain is built from TRBV20-1 and TRBJ2-3; 7 nucleotides match TRBD1. The V segment lost 3 bases and the J segment 2 bases; nucleotides outside the gene matches: 5. This CDR3 comprises 14 residues. The germline V gene has CDR1 DFQATT and CDR2 SNEGSKA (reference sequence). CDR3 in DNA: TGCAGTGCTAGTGAGGGGGCGTACACAGATACGCAGTATTTT. Translating gives CSASEGAYTDTQYF.

This clone was seen just once. The rearrangement joins TRBV9 to TRBJ1-1; D unresolved. This CDR3 comprises 13 residues. Trimming stripped 0 bases from V and 4 bases from J, with 7 bases between. In germline, CDR1 is SGDLS, CDR2 YYNGEE. CDR3 residues: CASSVDLSTEAFF. In nucleotides, the CDR3 is TGTGCCAGCAGCGTAGATCTCAGCACTGAAGCTTTCTTT.

The chain recombines TRBV4-1 with TRBJ1-5; D uncertain. Between the trimmed V and J ends, which lost 0 bases and 3 bases, there was a span of 9 bases. The CDR3 runs to 15 residues. CDR1 MGHRA and CDR2 YSYEKL come from the germline V gene. The CDR3 spells CASSQDLQNNQPQHF. Here the CDR3 DNA reads TGCGCCAGCAGCCAAGATCTTCAGAACAATCAGCCCCAGCATTTT.

This chain joins TRBV6-1 and TRBJ1-3, with unresolved D. Germline CDR1 and CDR2: MNHNS and SASEGT. Trimming took 0 bases from V and 15 from J, leaving 15 bases between them. This CDR3 is 13 amino acids long. The DNA of the CDR3 is TGTGCCAGCAGTGAAGCGCTTCTCATCTTGGAATATTTT. It specifies CASSEALLILEYF.

The gene calls are TRBV10-3 and TRBJ2-3, with D maybe TRBD1 (6 bases). The length of the CDR3 is 15 residues. V was pared by 3 bases and J by 2 bases, with 12 bases between. CDR1 ENHRY and CDR2 SYGVKD come from the germline V gene. CDR3 bases: TGTGCCATCAGTGACGTGGGACACTACACAGATACGCAGTATTTT. Protein sequence: CAISDVGHYTDTQYF.

CDR3 protein: CASSSDGLNYGYTF. The CDR3 bases are TGCGCCAGCAGCTCGGACGGATTAAACTATGGCTACACCTTC. The chain recombines TRBV5-1 with TRBJ1-2, with no clear D. CDR1 SGHRS and CDR2 YFSETQ come from the germline V gene. V lost 3 bases to trimming and J lost 2 bases, with 11 bases between them. There are 14 residues in the CDR3. Full variable domain (rest looked up from reference TRBV5-1 and TRBJ1-2): KAGVTQTPRYLIKTRGQQVTLSCSPISGHRSVSWYQQTPGQGLQFLFEYFSETQRNKGNFPGRFSGRQFSNSRSEMNVSTLELGDSALYLCASSSDGLNYGYTFGSGTRLTVV.

V is TRBV10-3 and J is TRBJ2-1, with D possibly being TRBD1 (6 bases). The CDR3 has 16 amino acids. The V gene lost 4 bases and the J gene lost 8 bases, with 21 bases spanning the gap. From germline, CDR1 is ENHRY and CDR2 SYGVKD. CDR3 nucleotides: TGTGCCATCAGTGCCGGACAGCGTAGCTTTGACGATGAGCAGTTCTTC. Translating it yields CAISAGQRSFDDEQFF.